The T cell receptor beta chain under discussion was sequenced for a study of long-term antiretroviral therapy in people with HIV. V was pared by 4 bases and J by 2 bases, with 1 base of the junction left unmatched. CDR3 length: 14 residues. In germline, CDR1 is MGHRA, CDR2 YSYEKL. At the survey level, the v3.0 immunoSEQ assay was run. Profiled with immunoSEQ multiplex PCR; TCRdb holds only in-frame clones, not every one. The table includes approximately 12,000 clones, 82% detected once. Study conclusions and caveats: The ART regimens used between the mid-2000s and the late 2010s may be less effective than current ones.

Remarks on this clone: The antigen is not known.

V is TRBV4-1 and J is TRBJ2-7, with TRBD2 matching 11 bases. The receptor was isolated from a man aged 50-59 years with HIV. The starting material was unsorted PBMCs, obtained about 8 years after starting antiretroviral therapy. CDR3 DNA: TGCGCCAGCAGCCCGGGACTAGCGGCCTACGAGCAGTACTTC. This gives the protein CASSPGLAAYEQYF.